Included here is one T cell receptor (beta chain) sequence, with context. The CDR3 sequence is 16 residues long. Germline CDR1 is MNHEY and CDR2 is SVGAGI. V was clipped by 4 bases and J by 7 bases; unmatched bases: 13. The time point here: after neoadjuvant nivolumab, at surgical resection. These newly diagnosed stage II-IVA oral cavity squamous cell carcinoma patients had no prior systemic or radiation treatment. The data were obtained in a study of neoadjuvant anti-PD-1 for oral cavity cancer. Study-level information: Most patients had three to four biweekly doses of 3 mg/kg nivolumab before resection.

Some clones are missing from TCRdb's copy, which holds only in-frame ones; the method was immunoSEQ multiplex PCR. The sample comprises around 13,000 clones, 70% to 85% of which are singletons, and around 2% rests with the top ten. Specimen: PBMCs, collected after nivolumab (anti-PD-1) treatment. This TCR derives from a person aged 40 to 85 with oral cavity squamous cell carcinoma. V gene TRBV6-5 combines with J gene TRBJ1-2, with TRBD1 matching over 9 bases. CDR3 in amino acids: CASSSTRDRARSGYTF. The CDR3 DNA follows: TGTGCCAGCAGTTCGACTCGGGACAGGGCTCGGAGTGGCTACACCTTC.